This T cell receptor (beta chain) was captured by sequencing in a study of vaccination and CD4 T cells after COVID-19. General study results and limits: Median numbers of SARS-CoV-2-reactive clonotypes increased from around 19 to 38 (not a significant change).

This CDR3 is built from 14 residues. Germline loops: CDR1 LNHDA, CDR2 SQIVND (reference sequence). V was trimmed by 5 bases and J by 0 bases, leaving 9 bases between them. Stated treatment: approximately 10-day PBMC culture with coronavirus spike peptide pools or control peptides (ViraFEST assay). On this clonotype itself: The antigen is not known.

Sequencing of cultured CD4+ T cell DNA used the Oncomine TCR Beta short-read assay. TCRdb re-called the PCR reads with MiXCR, one entry per CDR3 protein. The table lists fewer than 15,000 distinct CDR3 sequences, about two fifths of them singletons, with 7% to 9.5% in the top ten. The TCR originated in a human donor who had recovered from COVID-19. V gene TRBV19 combines with J gene TRBJ2-3; D gene ambiguous. The specimen was CD4+ T cells from blood, cultured in vitro, collected after SARS-CoV-2 vaccination. In DNA form, the CDR3 reads TGTGCCAGTAGTCCTACCCCTAGCACAGATACGCAGTATTTT. Its translation: CASSPTPSTDTQYF.